The 23 T cell receptor beta chains below all came from one sample that was sequenced in a study of glioma-infiltrating T cells after dendritic cell vaccination. As for time point: after dendritic cell vaccination, including at tumor progression/relapse. Libraries were prepared by immunoSEQ multiplex PCR; TCRdb keeps only in-frame clonotypes and omits some of them. The sample has 85,000 to 100,000 clones; 65% to 85% are singletons. This specimen consisted of blood, obtained after dendritic cell vaccination. Every receptor here comes from a human donor with glioblastoma.

This clone showed up just once. The chain carries TRBV16 and TRBJ1-1, with D unresolved. CDR1 is KGHSY and CDR2 is FQNENV in the germline V gene. V lost 4 bases to trimming and J lost 0 bases, with 9 bases between them. This CDR3 region has 14 residues. CDR3 coding DNA: TGTGCCAGCAGCCCATGGGCCTTGAACACTGAAGCTTTCTTT. Its translation: CASSPWALNTEAFF.

V and J are TRBV30 and TRBJ1-1; D gene ambiguous. The germline V gene encodes CDR1 GTSNPN and CDR2 SVGIG (reference sequence). The CDR3 sequence is 13 residues long. V lost 3 bases and J 1 base, leaving 9 bases between the germline ends. In DNA form, the CDR3 reads TGTGCCTGGAGCGCCGAGGCGAACACTGAAGCTTTCTTT. Its translation: CAWSAEANTEAFF.

The rearrangement uses TRBV30 and TRBJ2-7; TRBD2 matches at 9 bases. Trimming removed 3 bases from V and 0 bases from J; junction bases left unmatched: 6. Germline-derived CDR1 and CDR2 are GTSNPN and SVGIG (reference sequence). CDR3 length equals 15 residues. CDR3 residues: CAWRFSGSISYEQYF. The CDR3 coding sequence is TGTGCCTGGAGGTTTAGCGGGAGCATCTCCTACGAGCAGTACTTC. Filled out from reference TRBV30 and TRBJ2-7, the complete variable domain reads SQTIHQWPATLVQPVGSPLSLECTVEGTSNPNLYWYRQAAGRGLQLLFYSVGIGQISSEVPQNLSASRPQDRQFILSSKKLLLSDSGFYLCAWRFSGSISYEQYFGPGTRLTVT.

The chain recombines TRBV2 with TRBJ2-1, with 12 bases lining up with TRBD2. After removal of 5 bases from V and 7 bases from J, the junction contained 6 bases not matched to a gene. Germline V gene sequence: CDR1 SNHLY, CDR2 FYNNEI. This CDR3 region has 15 residues. The CDR3 is CASSWETSGSNEQFF. CDR3 DNA: TGTGCCAGCAGTTGGGAGACTAGCGGGAGTAATGAGCAGTTCTTC.

The chain recombines TRBV5-4 with TRBJ2-7; TRBD1 agrees at 8 bases. The CDR3 runs to 14 residues. The germline gives CDR1 SGHNT, CDR2 YYREEE (reference sequence). After removal of 4 bases from V and 0 bases from J, the junction contained 3 bases not matched to a gene. In DNA, the CDR3 is TGTGCCAGCAGCAGGGGACAGGCCTCCTACGAGCAGTACTTC. Protein: CASSRGQASYEQYF.

The sample holds a few counts of this clone. V and J are TRBV18 and TRBJ2-5; TRBD1 agrees at 10 bases. The V and J ends lost 3 bases and 4 bases, in that order; junction bases with no gene match: 2. Germline CDR1 KGHSH, CDR2 LQKENI. CDR3 length: 14 amino acids. CDR3 nucleotides: TGTGCCAGCTCACCGGGACAGGGGATAGAGACCCAGTACTTC. It encodes CASSPGQGIETQYF.

The chain employs TRBV7-9 and TRBJ2-1; a possible D gene is TRBD1 (5 bases). The germline CDR1 and CDR2 sequences are SEHNR and FQNEAQ (reference sequence). There are 17 residues in the CDR3. V was shortened by 5 bases and J by 4 bases, with 21 bases between the two germline ends. The CDR3 DNA is TGTGCCAGCAGCCCAGGGATGCTAAAAGCCGTTTACAATGAGCAGTTCTTC. Translated, it gives CASSPGMLKAVYNEQFF. The entire variable domain, with the rest obtained from reference TRBV7-9 and TRBJ2-1, is as follows: DTGVSQNPRHKITKRGQNVTFRCDPISEHNRLYWYRQTLGQGPEFLTYFQNEAQLEKSRLLSDRFSAERPKGSFSTLEIQRTEQGDSAMYLCASSPGMLKAVYNEQFFGPGTRLTVL.

V usage is TRBV4-2 and J usage is TRBJ2-1; 15 nucleotides align to TRBD2. The CDR3 runs 21 residues. Germline lookup yields CDR1 LGHNA and CDR2 YNFKEQ. V gave up 0 bases and J gave up 8 bases; unmatched junction bases: 17. CDR3 sequence: CASSQDYRVAGLAGGRDEQFF. In DNA form, the CDR3 reads TGTGCCAGCAGCCAAGATTACCGAGTCGCAGGACTAGCGGGGGGGAGGGATGAGCAGTTCTTC.

J is TRBJ2-1 and V is TRBV10-2; D might be TRBD1 (5 bases). The CDR3 runs 15 residues. The V end lost 0 bases, the J end lost 9 bases, and 15 bases lay between the germline ends. The germline V gene has CDR1 WSHSY and CDR2 SAAADI. CDR3 protein: CASSESRQGRGEQFF. The CDR3 DNA follows: TGCGCCAGCAGTGAGTCGAGGCAGGGTAGAGGTGAGCAGTTCTTC.

The chain combines TRBV19 with TRBJ2-6, with D unclear. CDR3 length: 15 residues. Trimming took off 7 bases at V and 6 bases at J, with 16 bases between the two ends. In germline, CDR1 is LNHDA, CDR2 SQIVND (reference sequence). The CDR3 nucleotides read TGTGCCAGTACTCCCACACCCCCTGAGGCCAACGTCCTGACTTTC. This sequence encodes CASTPTPPEANVLTF.

The chain couples TRBV30 to TRBJ2-7; tentatively, D is TRBD1 (6 bases). The germline CDR1 and CDR2 sequences are GTSNPN and SVGIG (reference sequence). Trimming removed 0 bases at V and 6 bases at J, with 12 bases between. The CDR3 is 13 amino acids. The CDR3 loop reads CAWSVLGAGEQYF. CDR3 in DNA: TGTGCCTGGAGTGTACTGGGGGCAGGCGAGCAGTACTTC.

The J gene is TRBJ1-1, the V gene TRBV7-3; 9 nucleotides match TRBD1. With V trimmed by 6 bases and J by 4 bases, 3 bases remained unmatched. From germline, CDR1 is SGHTA and CDR2 FQGTGA. The CDR3 is made up of 13 amino acids. The CDR3 DNA reads as TGTGCCAGCAGGGGACAGGGAGGCACTGAAGCTTTCTTT. Encoded protein: CASRGQGGTEAFF.

The chain employs TRBV7-9 and TRBJ2-7, with 7 bases identical to TRBD1. Trimming removed 4 bases from V and 1 base from J; junction bases left unmatched: 1. Germline V CDR1 and CDR2: SEHNR, FQNEAQ (reference sequence). This CDR3 has 13 amino acids. The chain's CDR3 is CASSSTGSYEQYF. For the CDR3, the DNA is TGTGCCAGCAGCTCGACAGGGTCCTACGAGCAGTACTTC.

The chain joins TRBV5-1 to TRBJ2-3, with 13 bases lining up with TRBD2. The CDR3 length is 17 residues. V trimming: 4 bases; J trimming: 2 bases; junction bases outside the gene matches: 7. Germline V gene sequence: CDR1 SGHRS, CDR2 YFSETQ. The CDR3 DNA reads as TGCGCCAGCAGCCCTCGGACTAGCGGGAGTACCACAGATACGCAGTATTTT. Translated: CASSPRTSGSTTDTQYF.

The chain recombines TRBV9 with TRBJ2-7; 9 positions match TRBD1. Germline V gene lookup returns CDR1 SGDLS and CDR2 YYNGEE. The ends lost 0 bases at V and 4 bases at J; junction bases unmatched: 5. This CDR3 comprises 15 residues. The CDR3 reads CASSVAPGQGYEQYF. DNA for the CDR3: TGTGCCAGCAGCGTAGCCCCAGGACAGGGGTACGAGCAGTACTTC.

The rearrangement uses TRBV6-1 and TRBJ2-1; TRBD2 matches at 9 bases. The CDR3 consists of 14 residues. Germline loops: CDR1 MNHNS, CDR2 SASEGT. Losses at the gene ends were 4 bases for V and 10 bases for J; bases not matched to a gene: 8. This CDR3 is CASSVGLAGREQFF. The CDR3 region has the DNA TGTGCCAGCAGTGTGGGGCTAGCGGGGAGAGAGCAGTTCTTC.

V usage is TRBV5-6 and J usage is TRBJ1-2; 8 positions match TRBD1. The V segment lost 4 bases and the J segment 5 bases; nucleotides outside the gene matches: 22. CDR3 length: 19 amino acids. Looked up from germline, CDR1 is SGHDT and CDR2 is YYEEEE. CDR3 nucleotides: TGTGCCAGCAGCCCCGAGAGGGACAGGAGAAGAGCTCGGGTTTATGGCTACACCTTC. Translating gives CASSPERDRRRARVYGYTF.

The chain recombines TRBV5-6 with TRBJ1-1; possibly TRBD1 for D (6 bases). Trimming pared 2 bases from V and 1 base from J, leaving 18 bases between. CDR1 is SGHDT, CDR2 YYEEEE, per germline. There are 17 residues in the CDR3. The CDR3 coding sequence is TGTGCCAGCAGCTTCCGGGACAACCATAGGAGGAACACTGAAGCTTTCTTT. This encodes CASSFRDNHRRNTEAFF.

The chain is built from TRBV9 and TRBJ2-7; 8 positions agree with TRBD1. V was pared by 0 bases and J by 2 bases, with 13 bases of the junction left unmatched. Per germline, CDR1 SGDLS and CDR2 YYNGEE. This CDR3 region has 18 residues. CDR3 nucleotide sequence: TGTGCCAGCAGCGTAGGGCAGGGGGCTCGACTGGTTCCCTACGAGCAGTACTTC. Translated, it gives CASSVGQGARLVPYEQYF.

The V call is TRBV28, the J call TRBJ2-4; 13 bases align to TRBD2. The germline gives CDR1 MDHEN, CDR2 SYDVKM. This CDR3 is built from 17 residues. Losses at the gene ends were 4 bases for V and 8 bases for J; bases not matched to a gene: 11. CDR3 residues: CASSSPGLAGDRDIQYF. The CDR3 coding sequence is TGTGCCAGCAGTTCCCCCGGACTAGCGGGAGACAGGGACATTCAGTACTTC.

The chain employs TRBV5-1 and TRBJ2-1, with 10 bases fitting TRBD2. Looked up from germline, CDR1 is SGHRS and CDR2 is YFSETQ. The junction had 5 bases not matched to a gene; V was cut back by 0 bases and J by 8 bases. The CDR3 is 15 residues long. The chain's CDR3 is CASSLVERGGDEQFF. The CDR3 region has the DNA TGCGCCAGCAGCTTGGTCGAGCGGGGGGGCGATGAGCAGTTCTTC.

The chain carries TRBV2 and TRBJ1-1; 8 bases are shared with TRBD1. The ends lost 5 bases at V and 5 bases at J; junction bases unmatched: 7. Germline V gene lookup returns CDR1 SNHLY and CDR2 FYNNEI. This CDR3 has 14 amino acids. CDR3 protein: CASSRQGSITEAFF. Here the CDR3 DNA reads TGTGCCAGCAGTCGACAGGGGAGTATAACTGAAGCTTTCTTT.

J is TRBJ1-5 and V is TRBV19; D is undetermined. Looked up from germline, CDR1 is LNHDA and CDR2 is SQIVND (reference sequence). The length of the CDR3 is 15 residues. V was pared by 3 bases and J by 1 base, with 10 bases between. This CDR3 reads CASSIEGQSNQPQHF. As DNA, the CDR3 is TGTGCCAGTAGTATTGAGGGTCAAAGCAATCAGCCCCAGCATTTT.